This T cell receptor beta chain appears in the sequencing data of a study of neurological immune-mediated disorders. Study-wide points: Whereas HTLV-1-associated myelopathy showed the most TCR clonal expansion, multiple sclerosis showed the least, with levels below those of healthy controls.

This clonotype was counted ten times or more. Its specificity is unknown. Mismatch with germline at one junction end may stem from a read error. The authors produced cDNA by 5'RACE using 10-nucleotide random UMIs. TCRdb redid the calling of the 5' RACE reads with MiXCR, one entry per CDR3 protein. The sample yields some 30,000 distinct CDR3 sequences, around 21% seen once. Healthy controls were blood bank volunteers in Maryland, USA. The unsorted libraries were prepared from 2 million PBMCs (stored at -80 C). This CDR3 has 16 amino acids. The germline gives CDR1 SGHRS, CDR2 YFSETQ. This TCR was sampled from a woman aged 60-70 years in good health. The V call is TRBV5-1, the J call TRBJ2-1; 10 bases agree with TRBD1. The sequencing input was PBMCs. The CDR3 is CTSSHRQGASYNEQFF. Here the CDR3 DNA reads TGCACCAGCAGCCATAGACAGGGGGCGTCCTACAATGAGCAGTTCTTC.